Listed below are T cell receptor beta chains from one sample, sequenced in a study of cytomegalovirus exposure and HLA in healthy donors. TCRdb keeps only in-frame clones here, not all; method: immunoSEQ multiplex PCR. The sample has over 150,000 clones; 82% are singletons. Source material: PBMCs. The receptor source for this set is a man aged 50 to 59 in good health and CMV-seropositive. Both conserved end residues are part of each CDR3. A D gene is named only where the DNA matches it firmly. Expanded clones get a size class; other rows say once, few or many, or leave the size out.

size | J | V | D | CDR3 | DNA
NA | TRBJ2-7 | TRBV4-1 | TRBD2 | CASSQAPGLAGGSDEQYF | TGCGCCAGCAGCCAAGCCCCGGGACTAGCGGGGGGGTCCGACGAGCAGTACTTC
once | TRBJ2-7 | TRBV7-2 | TRBD1 | CASSFQGDREQYF | TGTGCCAGCAGCTTCCAGGGGGACAGGGAGCAGTACTTC
NA | TRBJ2-7 | TRBV6-5 | NA | CASISEGREQYF | TGTGCCAGCATCTCGGAGGGGCGGGAGCAGTACTTC
NA | TRBJ2-7 | TRBV27 | NA | CASSFSTGPYEQYF | TGTGCCAGCAGTTTTAGTACAGGACCCTACGAGCAGTACTTC
NA | TRBJ2-3 | TRBV14 | NA | CASSRGDWFPTQYF | TGTGCCAGCAGCCGAGGGGACTGGTTCCCTACGCAGTATTTT
NA | TRBJ1-5 | TRBV14 | NA | CASSQDSSQPQHF | TGTGCCAGCAGCCAAGATTCAAGCCAGCCCCAGCATTTT
NA | TRBJ2-2 | TRBV28 | TRBD1 | CASSRTGGTGELFF | TGTGCCAGCAGTCGGACAGGGGGAACCGGGGAGCTGTTTTTT
NA | TRBJ1-1 | TRBV7-3 | NA | CASRQNIQNTEAFF | TGTGCCAGCAGACAGAATATACAGAACACTGAAGCTTTCTTT
NA | TRBJ1-3 | TRBV19 | TRBD1 | CASRQGSGAFSGNTIYF | TGTGCCAGTCGACAGGGCTCGGGGGCTTTCTCTGGAAACACCATATATTTT
NA | TRBJ2-7 | TRBV18 | TRBD1 | CASSPAGDRFYEQYF | TGTGCCAGCTCACCAGCTGGGGACAGATTCTACGAGCAGTACTTC
NA | TRBJ1-5 | TRBV6-1 | NA | CASSEAYGQPQHF | TGTGCCAGCAGTGAAGCATACGGTCAGCCCCAGCATTTT
NA | TRBJ1-1 | TRBV5-4 | NA | CASSAGSTEAFF | TGTGCCAGCAGCGCGGGGAGCACTGAAGCTTTCTTT
NA | TRBJ1-1 | TRBV10-3 | TRBD1 | CAIRLQGVDTEAFF | TGTGCCATCAGGCTACAGGGGGTCGACACTGAAGCTTTCTTT
NA | TRBJ2-7 | TRBV6-1 | TRBD1 | CASIPLLGDRLQYF | TGTGCCAGCATCCCACTCCTCGGGGACAGGCTTCAGTACTTC
NA | TRBJ1-2 | TRBV6-4 | NA | CASSDRGGVSGYTF | TGTGCCAGCAGTGACAGGGGGGGAGTGAGTGGCTACACCTTC
NA | TRBJ2-2 | TRBV19 | TRBD1 | CASSTSSGQDKIGELFF | TGTGCCAGTAGTACCAGCTCGGGACAGGATAAAATCGGGGAGCTGTTTTTT
once | TRBJ2-5 | TRBV2 | TRBD2 | CASTRLALQETQYF | TGTGCCAGCACTAGACTAGCTCTTCAGGAGACCCAGTACTTC
NA | TRBJ2-1 | TRBV7-6 | TRBD2 | CASSIGTSFLPRQFF | TGTGCCAGCAGTATAGGGACTAGCTTCCTACCTCGGCAGTTCTTC
NA | TRBJ2-7 | TRBV5-1 | NA | CASAPGGVTHEQYF | TGCGCCAGCGCACCCGGCGGGGTAACCCACGAGCAGTACTTC
NA | TRBJ2-7 | TRBV7-2 | NA | CASSLDYRSYEQYF | TGTGCCAGCAGCTTAGACTACCGTAGCTACGAGCAGTACTTC
NA | TRBJ2-1 | TRBV5-1 | NA | CASSLSDSTHEQFF | TGCGCCAGCAGCTTGTCCGACTCCACACATGAGCAGTTCTTC
NA | TRBJ2-5 | TRBV25-1 | NA | CASSEDGGGETQYF | TGTGCCAGCAGTGAGGATGGAGGGGGCGAGACCCAGTACTTC
NA | TRBJ1-3 | TRBV9 | NA | CASSAQGTGNTIYF | TGTGCCAGCAGCGCCCAGGGTACTGGAAACACCATATATTTT
once | TRBJ1-3 | TRBV11-2 | TRBD1 | CASSYLTGISGNTIYF | TGTGCCAGCAGCTATCTGACAGGGATCTCTGGAAACACCATATATTTT
once | TRBJ2-2 | TRBV5-6 | NA | CASSLEGGYRGELFF | TGTGCCAGCAGCCTTGAGGGAGGCTACAGGGGGGAGCTGTTTTTT
NA | TRBJ1-6 | TRBV6-5 | NA | CASSYSVRGNSPLHF | TGTGCCAGCAGTTACTCCGTGCGGGGGAATTCACCCCTCCACTTT
once | TRBJ1-1 | TRBV13 | TRBD1 | CASSFRGQGVTEAFF | TGTGCCAGCAGCTTTAGAGGACAGGGGGTCACTGAAGCTTTCTTT
NA | TRBJ1-2 | TRBV7-9 | TRBD1 | CASSLKDWTGEREGDGYTF | TGTGCCAGCAGCTTAAAGGACTGGACAGGGGAACGGGAGGGGGATGGCTACACCTTC
NA | TRBJ2-5 | TRBV6-6 | NA | CASSYSGQGQETQYF | TGTGCCAGCAGTTACTCAGGGCAGGGCCAAGAGACCCAGTACTTC
NA | TRBJ2-1 | TRBV5-5 | NA | CASSLIQGEWNEQFF | TGTGCCAGCAGTCTAATACAGGGTGAGTGGAATGAGCAGTTCTTC
few | TRBJ2-7 | TRBV6-5 | NA | CASNKRQGYEQYF | TGTGCCAGCAATAAAAGGCAGGGCTACGAGCAGTACTTC
NA | TRBJ1-5 | TRBV10-3 | TRBD1 | CAISDPDRGSDSKPQHF | TGTGCCATCAGCGACCCGGACAGGGGGAGTGACAGTAAGCCCCAGCATTTT
NA | TRBJ1-1 | TRBV7-2 | NA | CASSLARVTEAFF | TGTGCCAGCAGCCTCGCCAGGGTCACTGAAGCTTTCTTT
NA | TRBJ2-3 | TRBV7-9 | TRBD1 | CASRRPGQGRTQYF | TGTGCCAGCAGGCGGCCGGGACAGGGTCGTACGCAGTATTTT
few | TRBJ1-2 | TRBV28 | TRBD1 | CASSNPGTGYDGYTF | TGTGCCAGCAGTAATCCCGGGACAGGGTATGATGGCTACACCTTC
NA | TRBJ2-2 | TRBV28 | TRBD2 | CASRLAGGQGAGELFF | TGTGCCAGCCGACTAGCGGGGGGGCAAGGCGCCGGGGAGCTGTTTTTT
NA | TRBJ1-2 | TRBV6-5 | NA | CASRPTGTNYGYTF | TGTGCCAGCAGACCCACAGGGACCAACTATGGCTACACCTTC
once | TRBJ1-3 | TRBV28 | TRBD1 | CASSLFAAPLGTGAGNTIYF | TGTGCCAGCAGTTTGTTCGCAGCCCCATTGGGGACAGGGGCTGGAAACACCATATATTTT
NA | TRBJ2-5 | TRBV7-2 | TRBD1 | CASSSGQTQETQYF | TGTGCCAGCAGCTCGGGACAGACTCAAGAGACCCAGTACTTC
NA | TRBJ2-7 | TRBV2 | TRBD1 | CASMTGTTRAQYF | TGTGCCAGCATGACAGGGACAACGAGGGCGCAGTACTTC
NA | TRBJ1-1 | TRBV7-9 | NA | CASSLGGVNTEAFF | TGTGCCAGCAGCTTGGGGGGTGTGAACACTGAAGCTTTCTTT
NA | TRBJ1-6 | TRBV5-4 | NA | CASSLGGTENSPLHF | TGTGCCAGCAGCTTGGGGGGCACCGAGAATTCACCCCTCCACTTT
NA | TRBJ2-2 | TRBV6-6 | TRBD1 | CASSSDRVTGELFF | TGTGCCAGCAGCTCGGACAGGGTTACCGGGGAGCTGTTTTTT
NA | TRBJ2-3 | TRBV7-9 | TRBD2 | CASSRTTVAGVSDTQYF | TGTGCCAGCAGCCGAACAACGGTGGCGGGAGTTTCAGATACGCAGTATTTT
NA | TRBJ2-7 | TRBV6-1 | NA | CASKLGTPPYEQYF | TGTGCCAGCAAACTAGGGACACCGCCCTACGAGCAGTACTTC
NA | TRBJ2-1 | TRBV5-1 | NA | CASRLEVDSSYNEQFF | TGCGCCAGCAGACTAGAGGTGGATAGCTCCTACAATGAGCAGTTCTTC
NA | TRBJ2-1 | TRBV28 | TRBD1 | CASRDSLVNEQFF | TGTGCCAGCCGGGACAGCCTTGTGAATGAGCAGTTCTTC
NA | TRBJ2-2 | TRBV7-2 | NA | CATTRGYTGELFF | TGTGCCACCACCCGGGGTTACACCGGGGAGCTGTTTTTT
NA | TRBJ2-3 | TRBV5-4 | TRBD2 | CASSPPSGGAGTQYF | TGTGCCAGCAGCCCCCCCAGCGGGGGGGCCGGTACGCAGTATTTT
NA | TRBJ1-2 | TRBV7-9 | NA | CSSSLSRGGGYGYTF | TGTTCCAGCAGCTTGTCCAGGGGCGGGGGCTATGGCTACACCTTC
NA | TRBJ1-4 | TRBV19 | TRBD1 | CATDRGSGKLFF | TGTGCCACCGACAGGGGGAGTGGAAAACTGTTTTTT
NA | TRBJ2-7 | TRBV11-2 | TRBD2 | CASSSGLAGSEQYF | TGTGCCAGCAGCTCGGGACTAGCGGGAAGCGAGCAGTACTTC
few | TRBJ1-3 | TRBV11-2 | NA | CASSLFRGYTIYF | TGTGCCAGCAGCTTGTTCAGGGGTTACACCATATATTTT
once | TRBJ2-7 | TRBV9 | TRBD1 | CASSPQGTGIDEQYF | TGTGCCAGCAGCCCCCAGGGGACAGGGATAGACGAGCAGTACTTC
NA | TRBJ2-7 | TRBV7-2 | NA | CASSPRTAYEQYF | TGTGCCAGCAGCCCGCGGACAGCTTACGAGCAGTACTTC
NA | TRBJ2-7 | TRBV18 | TRBD1 | CASSLPGQGPYEQYF | TGTGCCAGCTCACTACCGGGACAGGGTCCTTACGAGCAGTACTTC
NA | TRBJ1-6 | TRBV30 | NA | CAWTGFGNSPLHF | TGTGCCTGGACAGGGTTCGGAAATTCACCCCTCCACTTT
NA | TRBJ1-6 | TRBV6-4 | TRBD1 | CASSDKGGRRRVLHF | TGTGCCAGCAGTGACAAAGGGGGCCGAAGAAGGGTCCTCCACTTT
NA | TRBJ2-2 | TRBV7-2 | TRBD2 | CASSLGPTSGSTGELFF | TGTGCCAGCAGCTTAGGGCCCACTAGCGGGTCCACCGGGGAGCTGTTTTTT